This paragraph reports one TCR beta chain. This sample stems from a study of blood T cell repertoires in COVID-19. In the source study's methods: Reference gene primer amplification in the assay estimated nucleated cell counts. Using immunoSEQ multiplex PCR, the repertoire was profiled, and TCRdb retains in-frame clones only, with some absent. That table is the source of V, J and clone size, and D and trimming were worked out from the DNA. The sample has about 150,000 clones; roughly 78% are singletons. J lost 7 bases, V lost 4 bases, and 7 bases had no gene match. The germline gives CDR1 SGHNT, CDR2 YYREEE (reference sequence). This CDR3 region has 14 residues.

The TCR originated in a human donor with acute or convalescent COVID-19. The donor label of this sample is uncertain. Sequencing input: peripheral blood. V usage is TRBV5-4 and J usage is TRBJ1-1; 10 bases agree with TRBD1. CDR3 amino acids: CASSPPGQGIEAFF. The CDR3 DNA reads as TGTGCCAGCAGCCCGCCGGGACAGGGGATTGAAGCTTTCTTT.